One sample yielded the 31 T cell receptor beta chains listed below, sequenced in a study of regulatory T cells in long-lasting Graves disease. HTBI primers from iRepertoire and Arm-PCR of CDR3 regions yielded the TCR beta libraries. TCRdb independently ran MiXCR on the multiplex PCR reads; one entry per CDR3 protein. The sample includes under 300,000 distinct CDR3 sequences, about 18% of them seen just once. The time point is: newly diagnosed GD, antithyroid drugs for less than 3 months. PBMC RNA was the source of the TCR library. These same data were also listed under a study on T cells in Graves' hyperthyroidism and ophthalmopathy.

The sample was peripheral blood mononuclear cells (PBMCs), taken at new diagnosis, from a patient treated with antithyroid drugs. The receptors come from a woman in her 30s with Graves disease.

This clonotype was counted ten times or more. This rearrangement joins TRBV4-1 to TRBJ1-2; D gene unclear. V shed 3 bases and J shed 2 bases, with 10 bases lying between them. The CDR3 runs 14 residues. Germline-derived CDR1 and CDR2 are MGHRA and YSYEKL. The CDR3 region is CASSHRERNYGYTF. DNA for the CDR3: TGCGCCAGCAGCCACCGGGAACGAAACTATGGCTACACCTTC.

This clonotype was detected only a few times. The genes are TRBV18 and TRBJ1-5; D may be TRBD1 (5 bases). Germline CDR1 reads KGHSH; CDR2 reads LQKENI. The V and J ends lost 0 bases and 6 bases respectively, with 24 bases between them. The CDR3 contains 19 residues. The CDR3 is CASSPPLGLYPAGAQPQHF. The CDR3 DNA reads TGTGCCAGCTCACCACCATTGGGACTATACCCTGCGGGAGCTCAGCCCCAGCATTTT.

Turning to this clonotype: Given a far larger clone just one base away, this is likely a sequencing read error. The rearrangement uses TRBV7-2 and TRBJ1-5; D ambiguous. Germline V gene lookup returns CDR1 SGHTA and CDR2 FQGNSA. The CDR3 contains 14 residues. The V end was cut by 8 bases, the J end by 2 bases, with 13 bases between. The CDR3 reads CASSLGFGNQPQHF. The CDR3 DNA is TGTGCCAGCTCACTAGGATTTGGCAATCAGCCCCAGCATTTT.

There are a few counts of this clonotype. The V gene is TRBV6-2 or TRBV6-3, the J gene TRBJ2-3; D call uncertain. The CDR3 has 12 amino acids. Germline V gives CDR1 MNHEY, CDR2 SVGEGT. The ends were cut back, 6 bases at V and 6 bases at J, with 10 bases in the middle. In nucleotides, the CDR3 is TGTGCCAGCAGCGAAAAGAGGGATACGCAGTATTTT. It codes for CASSEKRDTQYF.

To note about this clonotype: This may arise from a read error, as a much more abundant clone is one base away. This chain links TRBV6-2 or TRBV6-3 with TRBJ2-3; 7 nucleotides align to TRBD2. This CDR3 has 13 amino acids. Germline V gene data show CDR1 as MNHEY and CDR2 as SVGEGT. The CDR3 nucleotides read TGTGCCTGCAGTGAGTGGGGGGGGGATACGCAGTATTTT. It encodes CACSEWGGDTQYF.

Worth noting for this clonotype: Relative to the germline gene, one junction end is altered; a read error may explain this. V and J are TRBV7-7 and TRBJ2-1; D remains unclear. The CDR3 consists of 13 residues. The V gene's germline CDR1 is SSHAT and CDR2 FNYEAQ (reference sequence). The CDR3 DNA follows: TGTGCTAGCAGCACGGGCCAGTACAATGAGCAGTTCTTC. Translated: CASSTGQYNEQFF.

The table lists this clonotype with many counts. A read error may produce the germline difference seen at one junction end. V usage is TRBV5-1 and J usage is TRBJ2-7, with D perhaps matching TRBD1 (7 bases). Germline V gene data show CDR1 as SGHRS and CDR2 as YFSETQ. This CDR3 contains 12 residues. The CDR3 nucleotides are TGTGCCAGCAGCCAGGGGGGCTACGAGCAGTACTTC. Residues: CASSQGGYEQYF.

At least ten counts were recorded for this clonotype. CDR3 sequence reads: CASTSFSYEYTGELFF. The CDR3 nucleotides are TGTGCCAGCACTTCCTTCTCTTACGAGTACACCGGGGAGCTGTTTTTT. The chain joins TRBV12-3 or TRBV12-4 to TRBJ2-2; unclear D gene. CDR3 length equals 16 residues. The germline V and J ends were trimmed by 7 bases and 3 bases, with 18 bases remaining between them.

Worth noting for this clonotype: A single base separates this from a much larger clone, so it may be a read error. The genes are TRBV9 and TRBJ1-1; 7 bases are a match to TRBD1. This CDR3 contains 13 residues. The ends lost 4 bases at V and 3 bases at J; junction bases unmatched: 3. Germline CDR1 and CDR2: SGDLS and YYNGEE. The CDR3 coding sequence is TGTGCCAGCAGCAAACAGGGGTACACTGAAGCTTTCTTT. Protein: CASSKQGYTEAFF.

There are many counts of this clonotype. The DNA of the CDR3 is TGTGCCAGCAGTGGAGACAGCCTCAATCAGCCCCAGCATTTT. Protein: CASSGDSLNQPQHF. This chain links TRBV12-3 or TRBV12-4 with TRBJ1-5; D might be TRBD1 (5 bases). The V end lost 5 bases, the J end lost 3 bases, and 11 bases lay between the germline ends. The CDR3 totals 14 residues.

Notes on this clonotype: At one of its ends the junction is not consistent with the germline gene, which may arise from a read error. The chain combines TRBV30 with TRBJ1-4, with D unresolved. The CDR3 consists of 13 residues. In germline, CDR1 is GTSNPN, CDR2 SVGIG (reference sequence). The CDR3 coding sequence is TGTGTCTGGAGTGTAGGGTTGGGCAGCTCACTGTTTTTT. Its protein product is CVWSVGLGSSLFF.

In its sample, this clonotype was seen a few times. The junction shows a germline mismatch at one end, possibly a read error. The chain links TRBV11-2 to TRBJ1-6, with TRBD1 matching over 8 bases. The CDR3 runs to 15 residues. CDR1 and CDR2 from the germline V gene are SGHAT and FQNNGV. CDR3 in amino acids: CASSSEDREISHLHF. The CDR3 DNA reads TGTGCCAGCAGCTCAGAGGACAGGGAGATATCACACCTCCACTTT.

This clonotype was seen only a few times. Since a much larger clone is just one base distant, this may be a read error. The chain combines TRBV12-3 or TRBV12-4 with TRBJ1-1; D gene ambiguous. CDR3 size: 14 residues. Between the trimmed V and J ends, which lost 7 bases and 4 bases, there was a span of 16 bases. In DNA, the CDR3 is TGTGCCAGCACCATGATGGGCAGACCCACTGAAGCTTTCTTT. Its translation: CASTMMGRPTEAFF.

At least ten counts were recorded for this clonotype. The chain recombines TRBV2 with TRBJ2-3, with 11 bases aligning to TRBD2. This CDR3 contains 15 residues. Trimming cost V 6 bases and J 4 bases; bases outside gene matches: 6. Germline V gives CDR1 SNHLY, CDR2 FYNNEI. CDR3: CASRLSGGASDTQYF. As DNA, the CDR3 is TGTGCCAGCAGACTTAGCGGGGGGGCCTCAGATACGCAGTATTTT.

The chain joins TRBV6-1 to TRBJ2-1, with 9 bases lining up with TRBD2. Trimming removed 5 bases from V and 4 bases from J; junction bases left unmatched: 9. This CDR3 region has 16 residues. Germline values: CDR1 MNHNS, CDR2 SASEGT. CDR3 protein: CASSTVQAGGYNEQFF. Here the CDR3 DNA reads TGTGCCAGCAGTACAGTGCAGGCGGGAGGGTACAATGAGCAGTTCTTC.

This clonotype was recorded at least ten times. The chain employs TRBV5-6 and TRBJ2-3; 9 bases fit TRBD1. Germline V lookup: CDR1 SGHDT, CDR2 YYEEEE. V lost 3 bases to trimming and J lost 6 bases; unmatched junction nucleotides: 11. The CDR3 has 16 amino acids. Here the CDR3 DNA reads TGTGCCAGCAGCTGGGACAGGGCGAGATCCCAGGATACGCAGTATTTT. Protein: CASSWDRARSQDTQYF.

CDR3 nucleotide sequence: TGTGCCAGCAGCTTAGCCAGGGAAAATGGCTACACCTTC. Its protein product is CASSLARENGYTF. This sequence joins TRBV7-8 and TRBJ1-2; D perhaps matches TRBD1 (5 bases). Germline values: CDR1 SGHVS, CDR2 FQNEAQ. V was trimmed by 0 bases and J by 6 bases, leaving 8 bases between them. The CDR3 is 13 amino acids. Full variable domain (outside the CDR3, taken from reference TRBV7-8 and TRBJ1-2): GAGVSQSPRYKVAKRGQDVALRCDPISGHVSLFWYQQALGQGPEFLTYFQNEAQLDKSGLPSDRFFAERPEGSVSTLKIQRTQQEDSAVYLCASSLARENGYTFGSGTRLTVV.

This clonotype was seen many times. V gene TRBV4-1 combines with J gene TRBJ1-2, with D possibly matching TRBD1 (5 bases). Germline CDR1 is MGHRA and CDR2 is YSYEKL. This CDR3 contains 17 residues. Trimming cost V 0 bases and J 3 bases, with 17 bases left between them. DNA for the CDR3: TGCGCCAGCAGCCAAGAGCTTCCGGGGCCCACCCACTATGGCTACACCTTC. As protein: CASSQELPGPTHYGYTF.

The sample holds many counts of this clonotype. The gene calls are TRBV5-1 and TRBJ1-1; D uncertain. The germline CDR1 and CDR2 sequences are SGHRS and YFSETQ. The CDR3 consists of 16 residues. Trimming took 4 bases from V and 2 from J, leaving 18 bases between them. The CDR3 reads CASSPATGQLNTEAFF. The CDR3, as DNA: TGCGCCAGCAGCCCCGCTACTGGGCAGCTCAACACTGAAGCTTTCTTT.

This clonotype was picked up many times. This chain links TRBV11-2 with TRBJ2-5, with D tentatively TRBD1 or TRBD2 (5 bases each). Germline CDR1 reads SGHAT; CDR2 reads FQNNGV. V was clipped by 3 bases and J by 6 bases, with 20 bases between them. The CDR3 has 16 amino acids. CDR3 in amino acids: CASSFLWGRRGKTQYF. CDR3 sequence (DNA): TGTGCCAGCAGCTTCTTGTGGGGCCGCCGGGGAAAGACCCAGTACTTC. The full variable domain, completed using reference TRBV11-2 and TRBJ2-5, is EAGVAQSPRYKIIEKRQSVAFWCNPISGHATLYWYQQILGQGPKLLIQFQNNGVVDDSQLPKDRFSAERLKGVDSTLKIQPAKLEDSAVYLCASSFLWGRRGKTQYFGPGTRLLVL.

This clonotype was seen at least ten times. The chain carries TRBV7-9 and TRBJ2-7; either TRBD1 or TRBD2 may fit D (6 bases each). The V end lost 5 bases, the J end lost 6 bases, and 23 bases lay between the germline ends. The CDR3 totals 16 residues. CDR1 and CDR2 (germline): SEHNR, FQNEAQ (reference sequence). CDR3 sequence reads: CASSGSWRDNEVEQYF. CDR3 in DNA: TGTGCCAGCAGCGGCTCATGGCGGGACAATGAAGTCGAGCAGTACTTC.

The table lists this clonotype with many counts. The chain links TRBV6-5 to TRBJ1-1; maybe TRBD1 (5 bases). This CDR3 is built from 15 residues. V lost 0 bases and J lost 2, with 10 bases in between. Germline lookup yields CDR1 MNHEY and CDR2 SVGAGI. CDR3 loop: CASSYSPDSNTEAFF. CDR3 bases: TGTGCCAGCAGTTACTCCCCCGACAGTAACACTGAAGCTTTCTTT.

This clonotype was recorded at least ten times. Here the CDR3 DNA reads TGCAGCGTTGCCTCAGGGGGCACCGGGTACGAGCAGTACTTC. It specifies CSVASGGTGYEQYF. This chain joins TRBV29-1 and TRBJ2-7; 8 nucleotides agree with TRBD1. The CDR3 is 14 residues long. V lost 4 bases and J lost 4; bases outside the gene matches: 9. Germline V gene lookup returns CDR1 SQVTM and CDR2 ANQGSEA.

This clonotype was detected many times. The chain carries TRBV6-1 and TRBJ1-4; 10 bases fit TRBD1. Germline CDR1 reads MNHNS; CDR2 reads SASEGT. V was clipped by 7 bases and J by 6 bases; unmatched bases: 5. This CDR3 contains 14 residues. This CDR3 is CASTRDRGDEKLFF. In DNA form, the CDR3 reads TGTGCCAGCACCAGGGACAGGGGAGATGAAAAACTGTTTTTT.

This clonotype was detected ten times or more. CDR3 DNA sequence: TGTGCCAGCAGTCAGGGACTAGCGAACTACAATGAGCAGTTCTTC. This encodes CASSQGLANYNEQFF. This chain uses TRBV12-3 or TRBV12-4 with TRBJ2-1; 10 bases agree with TRBD2. The trim removed 5 bases at V and 3 bases at J, leaving 4 bases unmatched. There are 15 residues in the CDR3.

This clonotype was seen at least ten times. The CDR3 protein is CASSLAAAGDGELFF. The CDR3 DNA follows: TGCGCCAGCAGCTTGGCCGCGGCAGGGGACGGGGAGCTGTTTTTT. The chain combines TRBV5-1 with TRBJ2-2; weak D call: TRBD1 (6 bases). V lost 0 bases, J lost 7 bases, and 13 bases lay in between. The germline gives CDR1 SGHRS, CDR2 YFSETQ. The CDR3 is 15 residues long.

The V gene is TRBV20-1, the J gene TRBJ2-3, with 11 bases matching TRBD2. Germline CDR1 DFQATT, CDR2 SNEGSKA (reference sequence). The CDR3 runs to 16 residues. V shed 6 bases, J shed 4 bases, and the junction held 12 bases outside the gene matches. The CDR3 here is CSAPGLAARMSDTQYF. Here the CDR3 DNA reads TGCAGTGCGCCGGGACTAGCGGCTAGAATGTCAGATACGCAGTATTTT.

There are many counts of this clonotype. The rearrangement uses TRBV5-1 and TRBJ2-1; D unresolved. With 6 bases removed from V and 8 bases from J, the gap between germline ends came to 18 bases. Germline assignment: CDR1 SGHRS and CDR2 YFSETQ. This CDR3 region has 14 residues. This CDR3 is CASTMGRVRDEQFF. CDR3 bases: TGCGCCAGCACCATGGGAAGGGTTAGAGATGAGCAGTTCTTC.

This clonotype was found many times. The chain has TRBV6-4 and TRBJ2-1; TRBD2 aligns across 9 bases. With V trimmed by 3 bases and J by 6 bases, 6 bases remained unmatched. The CDR3 runs to 15 residues. Germline loops: CDR1 MRHNA, CDR2 SNTAGT. CDR3 DNA sequence: TGTGCCAGCAGTGAGGAAGCGGGGGGTGGCAATGAGCAGTTCTTC. It encodes CASSEEAGGGNEQFF.

This clonotype was found a few times. The rearrangement joins TRBV6-2 or TRBV6-3 to TRBJ2-1; tentative D call: TRBD2 (5 bases). This CDR3 has 11 residues. CDR1 and CDR2 from the germline V gene are MNHEY and SVGEGT. V gave up 8 bases and J gave up 7 bases, with 9 bases separating them. CDR3 amino acids: CASRRLNEQFF. The CDR3 bases are TGTGCCAGCCGGAGGTTGAATGAGCAGTTCTTC.

This clonotype was seen just once. This sequence may be a read error, since a much larger clone differs from it by one base. The chain combines TRBV6-1 with TRBJ2-1; the D gene is possibly TRBD2 (6 bases). V lost 5 bases and J lost 5, with 13 bases in between. Germline V gene sequence: CDR1 MNHNS, CDR2 SASEGT. The CDR3 spans 14 residues. CDR3 coding DNA: TGTGCCAGCAGTATCGGGACTGCTGACAATGAGCAGTTCTTC. Translated: CASSIGTADNEQFF.